This T cell receptor (beta chain) stems from a study of blood T cell repertoires in COVID-19. The repertoire was sequenced with immunoSEQ multiplex PCR; TCRdb's copy has only in-frame clones and lacks some. The sample holds some 400,000 clones, more than 85% seen once. Individuals in the exposed group had encountered a COVID-19 case within 2 weeks preceding study entry. The CDR3 runs 14 residues. In germline, CDR1 is MRHNA, CDR2 SNTAGT. Deletions cut 0 bases from V and 6 bases from J, with 9 bases between. What was sequenced was PBMCs or T cells enriched from blood (not recorded which). The chain links TRBV6-4 to TRBJ1-3; possible D gene TRBD1, 5 bases. The receptor comes from a woman aged 40 to 50 who had been exposed to COVID-19. The DNA for the CDR3 is TGTGCCAGCAGTGACTCTGACAGCAAAAACACCATATATTTT. Its translation is CASSDSDSKNTIYF.